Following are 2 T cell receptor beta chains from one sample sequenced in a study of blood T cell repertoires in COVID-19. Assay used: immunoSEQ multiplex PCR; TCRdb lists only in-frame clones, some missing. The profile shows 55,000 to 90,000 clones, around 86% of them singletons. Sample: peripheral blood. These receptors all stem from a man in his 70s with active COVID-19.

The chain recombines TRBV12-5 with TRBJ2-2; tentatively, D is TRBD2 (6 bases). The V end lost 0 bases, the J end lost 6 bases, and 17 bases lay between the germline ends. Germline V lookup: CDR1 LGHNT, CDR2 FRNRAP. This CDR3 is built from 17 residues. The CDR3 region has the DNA TGTGCTAGTGGTTTGGTACTTGGGGCAGGCGGGGCCGGGGAGCTGTTTTTT. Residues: CASGLVLGAGGAGELFF.

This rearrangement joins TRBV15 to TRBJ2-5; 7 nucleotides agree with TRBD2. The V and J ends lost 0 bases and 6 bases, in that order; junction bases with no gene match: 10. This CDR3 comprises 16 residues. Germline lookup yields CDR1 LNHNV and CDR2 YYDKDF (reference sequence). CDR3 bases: TGTGCCACCAGCAGAGATGGGGGGGGTGACCAGAAGACCCAGTACTTC. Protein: CATSRDGGGDQKTQYF. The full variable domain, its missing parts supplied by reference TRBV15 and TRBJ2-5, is DAMVIQNPRYQVTQFGKPVTLSCSQTLNHNVMYWYQQKSSQAPKLLFHYYDKDFNNEADTPDNFQSRRPNTSFCFLDIRSPGLGDTAMYLCATSRDGGGDQKTQYFGPGTRLLVL.